The next 5 T cell receptor beta chains were all read from a single sample in a study of T cells after yellow fever vaccination. TCRdb used MiXCR to reprocess the 5' RACE reads, holding one entry per CDR3 protein. The table includes approximately 600,000 distinct CDR3 sequences, roughly 12% detected once. The starting material was PBMCs, obtained on the day of the yellow fever booster vaccination. These TCRs come from a young man who received the YFV17D yellow fever vaccine.

The J gene is TRBJ2-7, the V gene TRBV20-1, with TRBD2 identical over 10 bases. Unmatched junction bases numbered 4, after V lost 3 bases and J lost 2 bases. The CDR3 runs 14 residues. Germline values: CDR1 DFQATT, CDR2 SNEGSKA (reference sequence). CDR3 nucleotides: TGCAGTGCTAGTGGGACTAGCGCTACCTACGAGCAGTACTTC. Protein: CSASGTSATYEQYF.

This clonotype was recorded at least ten times. The gene calls are TRBV24-1 and TRBJ2-3, with TRBD2 matching over 8 bases. This CDR3 has 18 residues. V shed 0 bases and J 6 bases; nucleotides not matched to a gene: 13. The germline V gene has CDR1 KGHDR and CDR2 SFDVKD. For the CDR3, the DNA is TGTGCCACCAGTGATTTGGGAACCGGGACTAGAGAGGCGGATACGCAGTATTTT. Residues: CATSDLGTGTREADTQYF.

There are a few counts of this clonotype. The chain combines TRBV12-3 or TRBV12-4 with TRBJ2-6; TRBD1 matches 9 bases. This CDR3 contains 17 residues. V dropped 6 bases and J dropped 1; count of bases not matched to a gene: 7. CDR3 sequence: CASRRGTGRSGANVLTF. The CDR3 coding sequence is TGTGCCAGCAGGAGAGGGACAGGGAGATCTGGGGCCAACGTCCTGACTTTC.

The chain carries TRBV28 and TRBJ2-7; D uncertain. The germline V and J ends were trimmed by 6 bases and 6 bases, with 18 bases remaining between them. CDR1 MDHEN and CDR2 SYDVKM come from the germline V gene. This CDR3 spans 14 amino acids. The CDR3 loop reads CASRTPGPTGEQYF. In DNA form, the CDR3 reads TGTGCCAGCAGAACTCCGGGCCCCACGGGCGAGCAGTACTTC.

In its sample, this clonotype was seen many times. V gene TRBV7-2 combines with J gene TRBJ1-2; D is ambiguous. Trimming removed 1 base at V and 4 bases at J, with 7 bases between. The germline V gene encodes CDR1 SGHTA and CDR2 FQGNSA. The CDR3 consists of 13 residues. CDR3 sequence (DNA): TGTGCCAGCAGCTTAGACAGCTTCTATGGCTACACCTTC. It codes for CASSLDSFYGYTF. Together with reference TRBV7-2 and TRBJ1-2, the CDR3 gives the full variable domain: GAGVSQSPSNKVTEKGKDVELRCDPISGHTALYWYRQSLGQGLEFLIYFQGNSAPDKSGLPSDRFSAERTGGSVSTLTIQRTQQEDSAVYLCASSLDSFYGYTFGSGTRLTVV.